The 22 T cell receptor beta chains listed next were all sequenced from one sample in a study of response to subunit inactivated influenza vaccine (dated by TCRdb to the late 2010s). Library method: RT-PCR. Sequencing relied on an Illumina HiSeq 2500. The public reads were quality trimmed at Q25 with fastp and then assembled into clones with MiXCR by TCRdb, keeping productive beta chains. Duplicate CDR3 protein sequences are folded into a single record with the most common DNA and genes. This sample comprises around 490,000 distinct CDR3 sequences, about 8% of them detected only once. The top ten clones comprise 10% to 15% of the sample. The specimen was PBMCs from blood, collected around 25 months after vaccination. Every receptor here comes from a man between 50 and 75 years old who received an inactivated influenza vaccine. Donor details come from another sample of the same person, matched by shared clones.

Only a few counts were recorded for this clonotype. The chain combines TRBV5-1 with TRBJ1-2, with TRBD1 matching 9 bases. Trimming removed 4 bases from V and 7 bases from J; junction bases left unmatched: 8. This CDR3 comprises 14 residues. Germline V CDR1 and CDR2: SGHRS, YFSETQ. CDR3 residues: CASSNSGTGFGYTF. The CDR3 DNA reads TGCGCCAGCAGCAATTCCGGGACAGGGTTTGGCTACACCTTC.

In its sample, this clonotype was seen a few times. The chain joins TRBV7-8 to TRBJ2-7, with D perhaps matching TRBD2 (6 bases). There are 15 residues in the CDR3. Looked up from germline, CDR1 is SGHVS and CDR2 is FQNEAQ. With 3 bases removed from V and 0 bases from J, the gap between germline ends came to 12 bases. The CDR3 here is CASSFGSGSSYEQYF. CDR3 nucleotides: TGTGCCAGCAGCTTTGGTAGCGGTAGCTCCTACGAGCAGTACTTC. Full variable domain (missing parts from reference TRBV7-8 and TRBJ2-7): GAGVSQSPRYKVAKRGQDVALRCDPISGHVSLFWYQQALGQGPEFLTYFQNEAQLDKSGLPSDRFFAERPEGSVSTLKIQRTQQEDSAVYLCASSFGSGSSYEQYFGPGTRLTVT.

This clonotype was detected a few times. CDR3 in amino acids: CASRTLRGPTETQYF. The DNA of the CDR3 is TGTGCCAGCAGGACACTCAGGGGTCCCACGGAGACCCAGTACTTC. V is TRBV6-1 and J is TRBJ2-5; a possible D gene is TRBD1 (6 bases). Germline V gives CDR1 MNHNS, CDR2 SASEGT. The V gene lost 6 bases and the J gene lost 5 bases, with 19 bases spanning the gap. The CDR3 loop spans 15 amino acids.

The chain has TRBV6-2 or TRBV6-3 and TRBJ2-3, with D tentatively TRBD1 (6 bases). Germline-derived CDR1 and CDR2 are MNHEY and SVGEGT. The CDR3 contains 15 residues. Trimming left V 6 bases short and J 9 bases short, with 22 bases between. The CDR3 DNA sequence: TGTGCCAGCAGGCCTACTAGGGGACACGGAGACACGCAGTATTTT. Protein: CASRPTRGHGDTQYF.

This clonotype turned up a few times. The rearrangement links TRBV7-2 to TRBJ2-3; 13 bases agree with TRBD2. The junction had 7 bases not matched to a gene; V was cut back by 4 bases and J by 6 bases. Germline V CDR1 and CDR2: SGHTA, FQGNSA. The CDR3 covers 16 residues. The CDR3 DNA is TGTGCCAGCAGCTCTTACTCACTAGCGGGAGGGGATACGCAGTATTTT. Protein product: CASSSYSLAGGDTQYF.

The rearrangement joins TRBV19 to TRBJ2-7; tentatively, D is TRBD1 (6 bases). The length of the CDR3 is 17 residues. Germline CDR1 LNHDA, CDR2 SQIVND (reference sequence). The germline V and J ends were trimmed by 4 bases and 1 base, with 20 bases remaining between them. CDR3 in amino acids: CASSTVTGKGRSYEQYF. The CDR3 region has the DNA TGTGCCAGTAGTACAGTAACAGGGAAAGGACGGTCCTACGAGCAGTACTTC. Full variable domain (outside the CDR3, taken from reference TRBV19 and TRBJ2-7): DGGITQSPKYLFRKEGQNVTLSCEQNLNHDAMYWYRQDPGQGLRLIYYSQIVNDFQKGDIAEGYSVSREKKESFPLTVTSAQKNPTAFYLCASSTVTGKGRSYEQYFGPGTRLTVT.

This clonotype was detected many times. V usage is TRBV5-1 and J usage is TRBJ2-5; 8 positions match TRBD1. J gave up 4 bases and V 0 bases, and 5 bases lay outside the gene matches. This CDR3 spans 15 amino acids. Germline-derived CDR1 and CDR2 are SGHRS and YFSETQ. The CDR3 coding sequence is TGCGCCAGCAGCTTGGCAGGGGGCGCAGGAGAGACCCAGTACTTC. This sequence encodes CASSLAGGAGETQYF.

This chain connects TRBV5-1 to TRBJ2-2; TRBD2 is a possible D gene (5 bases). Germline CDR1 reads SGHRS; CDR2 reads YFSETQ. The CDR3 loop spans 15 amino acids. V lost 2 bases and J 5 bases, leaving 13 bases between the germline ends. CDR3 DNA sequence: TGCGCCAGCAGCTTAAGGCTAGGAGGAACCGGGGAGCTGTTTTTT. This gives the protein CASSLRLGGTGELFF.

This clonotype was counted ten times or more. The gene calls are TRBV6-2 or TRBV6-3 and TRBJ2-6; 11 bases are a match to TRBD1. Germline lookup yields CDR1 MNHEY and CDR2 SVGEGT. The ends lost 0 bases at V and 0 bases at J; junction bases unmatched: 7. The CDR3 spans 20 residues. CDR3 coding DNA: TGTGCCAGCAGTTACTCGACTACCGGGACAGGGGGCTCTGGGGCCAACGTCCTGACTTTC. It is translated as CASSYSTTGTGGSGANVLTF.

This clonotype has at least ten counts. The rearrangement links TRBV2 to TRBJ2-5, with D maybe TRBD1 (5 bases). Trimming cost V 4 bases and J 5 bases, with 14 bases left between them. Germline V gene sequence: CDR1 SNHLY, CDR2 FYNNEI. CDR3 length: 14 residues. For the CDR3, the DNA is TGTGCCAGCAGTGGGCCCATGGGGCACGAGACCCAGTACTTC. It encodes CASSGPMGHETQYF.

This clonotype was observed a few times. The gene calls are TRBV28 and TRBJ2-3, with 10 bases matching TRBD2. Germline CDR1 and CDR2: MDHEN and SYDVKM. The CDR3 consists of 21 residues. After removal of 3 bases from V and 2 bases from J, the junction contained 20 bases not matched to a gene. CDR3 residues: CASSFQSPSSGGRNPTDTQYF. The CDR3 nucleotides are TGTGCCAGCAGTTTTCAGTCTCCCTCTAGCGGGGGAAGAAATCCCACAGATACGCAGTATTTT.

The chain couples TRBV27 to TRBJ1-1, with 11 bases identical to TRBD1. CDR1 MNHEY and CDR2 SMNVEV come from the germline V gene (reference sequence). V was pared by 7 bases and J by 6 bases, with 13 bases of the junction left unmatched. The CDR3 is 16 amino acids. The DNA of the CDR3 is TGTGCCAGCACGGACAGGGGGCATGCAACGAAGGCTGAAGCTTTCTTT. Amino acids: CASTDRGHATKAEAFF.

The chain has TRBV3-1 and TRBJ1-2; 9 bases fit TRBD1. V shed 2 bases, J shed 2 bases, and the junction held 3 bases outside the gene matches. CDR3 length: 15 amino acids. Germline CDR1 and CDR2: LGHDT and YNNKEL (reference sequence). The CDR3, as DNA: TGTGCCAGCAGCCAACCGGGACAGGGAAACTATGGCTACACCTTC. It translates to CASSQPGQGNYGYTF.

This clonotype has more than one count but fewer than ten. The chain couples TRBV23-1 to TRBJ2-7; no firm D call. TRBV23-1 is an ORF, with its function uncertain. The CDR3 extends over 10 amino acids. The ends were cut back, 10 bases at V and 4 bases at J, with 8 bases in the middle. This chain's CDR3 is CAITPYEQYF. CDR3 in DNA: TGCGCCATTACGCCTTACGAGCAGTACTTC.

This clonotype was seen only a few times. This chain uses TRBV19 with TRBJ2-1, with TRBD2 matching over 8 bases. CDR3 length equals 12 residues. The V segment lost 10 bases and the J segment 8 bases; nucleotides outside the gene matches: 7. Germline CDR1 and CDR2: LNHDA and SQIVND (reference sequence). The CDR3 reads CATGGEDDEQFF. DNA of the CDR3: TGTGCCACCGGGGGGGAGGACGATGAGCAGTTCTTC.

Many counts were recorded for this clonotype. This rearrangement joins TRBV29-1 to TRBJ1-2, with 9 nucleotides matching TRBD1. Germline V gives CDR1 SQVTM, CDR2 ANQGSEA. The length of the CDR3 is 11 residues. In DNA form, the CDR3 reads TGCATCTGGACAGGGGCGGATGGCTACACCTTC. It is translated as CIWTGADGYTF. Drawing the rest from reference TRBV29-1 and TRBJ1-2, the complete variable domain is SAVISQKPSRDICQRGTSLTIQCQVDSQVTMMFWYRQQPGQSLTLIATANQGSEATYESGFVIDKFPISRPNLTFSTLTVSNMSPEDSSIYLCIWTGADGYTFGSGTRLTVV.

V gene TRBV5-1 combines with J gene TRBJ2-6, with D uncertain. Between the trimmed V and J ends, which lost 2 bases and 0 bases, there was a span of 15 bases. Germline loops: CDR1 SGHRS, CDR2 YFSETQ. The CDR3 contains 18 residues. Written as DNA, the CDR3 is TGCGCCAGCAGCTTCAAGGCGGAATTAGTCTCTGGGGCCAACGTCCTGACTTTC. The encoded protein is CASSFKAELVSGANVLTF.

A few counts support this clonotype. The chain couples TRBV4-3 to TRBJ1-4; D is undetermined. CDR1 is LGHNA, CDR2 YSLEER, per germline. The CDR3 contains 16 residues. Trimming took off 4 bases at V and 7 bases at J, with 19 bases between the two ends. The CDR3 here is CASSRNTAVAGEKLFF. The CDR3 region has the DNA TGCGCCAGCAGCCGGAACACGGCTGTAGCGGGTGAAAAACTGTTTTTT.

This clonotype was detected only a few times. The chain couples TRBV7-2 to TRBJ2-7; 8 positions agree with TRBD1. Germline CDR1 is SGHTA and CDR2 is FQGNSA. With V trimmed by 5 bases and J by 3 bases, 3 bases remained unmatched. The length of the CDR3 is 13 residues. CDR3 bases: TGTGCCAGCAGCACAGGGACAGGCTACGAGCAGTACTTC. It translates to CASSTGTGYEQYF.

There are many counts of this clonotype. The chain has TRBV10-3 and TRBJ1-1; D not resolved. V was shortened by 4 bases and J by 1 base, with 4 bases between the two germline ends. Germline CDR1 ENHRY, CDR2 SYGVKD. This CDR3 contains 12 residues. For the CDR3, the DNA is TGTGCCATCAGTGTACAGAACACTGAAGCTTTCTTT. Amino acid sequence: CAISVQNTEAFF.

J is TRBJ2-7 and V is TRBV7-9; 10 nucleotides line up with TRBD1. V shed 8 bases, J shed 3 bases, and the junction held 4 bases outside the gene matches. The CDR3 extends over 13 amino acids. CDR1 and CDR2 from the germline V gene are SEHNR and FQNEAQ (reference sequence). This chain's CDR3 is CASETGGGYEQYF. The CDR3 region has the DNA TGTGCCAGCGAGACAGGGGGCGGCTACGAGCAGTACTTC.

This clonotype was seen a handful of times. This CDR3 reads CASSPDGFLYNEQFF. CDR3 nucleotide sequence: TGTGCCAGCAGCCCCGACGGATTCCTATACAATGAGCAGTTCTTC. The chain carries TRBV6-2 or TRBV6-3 and TRBJ2-1; D is undetermined. There are 15 residues in the CDR3. Trimming pared 6 bases from V and 4 bases from J, leaving 16 bases between. The V gene's germline CDR1 is MNHEY and CDR2 SVGEGT.